This is a list of T cell receptor beta chains from one sample in a study of identical twins. Using its own MiXCR run on the 5' RACE reads, TCRdb lists one record per CDR3 protein. In the table there are approximately 1.8 million distinct CDR3 sequences, about 32% of which are singletons. Sequencing used cord blood. The source is a newborn girl in good health. CDR3s include the opening cysteine and the closing phenylalanine or tryptophan. D genes are given only for firm matches. The listing skips clone size in some rows; elsewhere it reads once, few, many or a size class.

>-|few|TRBV6-6|TRBJ1-2
TGTGCCAGCAGTTACTCGGGTCGGGGAGACGGCTATGGCTACACCTTC
CASSYSGRGDGYGYTF
>TRBD2|once|TRBV2|TRBJ2-7
TGTGCCAGCACTGAAGGGACTACCTACTCCTACGAGCAGTACTTC
CASTEGTTYSYEQYF
>TRBD2|-|TRBV2|TRBJ2-7
TGTGCCAGCAGGGGGACTAGCTGGTACGAGCAGTACTTC
CASRGTSWYEQYF
>TRBD2|-|TRBV11-2|TRBJ2-7
TGTGCCAGCAGCTCCCACCGGGGGGGCTCCTACAATGAGCAGTACTTC
CASSSHRGGSYNEQYF
>TRBD1|few|TRBV20-1|TRBJ2-7
TGCTGTGCTAGAGATTGGGGACAGAACTACGAGCAGTACTTC
CCARDWGQNYEQYF
>-|-|TRBV30|TRBJ1-2
TGTGCCTGGAGGGCAGAAGCTAACTATGGCTACACCTTC
CAWRAEANYGYTF
>-|few|TRBV7-2|TRBJ2-7
TGTGCCAGCAGCTCCCACCGTTCCTACGAGCAGTACTTC
CASSSHRSYEQYF
>-|-|TRBV6-6|TRBJ2-3
TGTGCCAGCAGTTACTCCATGACTAGTAGCACAGATACGCAGTATTTT
CASSYSMTSSTDTQYF
>-|-|TRBV28|TRBJ2-2
TGTGCCAGCAGAGAGAGGGGATACACCGGGGAGCTGTTTTTT
CASRERGYTGELFF
>TRBD2|many|TRBV12-3/TRBV12-4|TRBJ2-5
TGTGCCAGCAGTCAGCCGAGTCAACTAGCGGGGGACCAAGAGACCCAGTACTTC
CASSQPSQLAGDQETQYF
>-|few|TRBV5-1|TRBJ1-1
TGCGCCAGCAGCTTAATAGTGACTAACACTGAAGCTTTCTTT
CASSLIVTNTEAFF
>-|few|TRBV10-3|TRBJ1-4
TGTGCCATCAGTGAAGGGTTTAATGAAAAACTGTTTTTT
CAISEGFNEKLFF
>TRBD2|-|TRBV12-3/TRBV12-4|TRBJ2-3
TGTGCCAGCAGTCCAATGGCGGGAGAACCAGATACGCAGTATTTT
CASSPMAGEPDTQYF
>TRBD2|few|TRBV27|TRBJ2-1
TGTGCCAGCAGTTTAGCCCAGCGGGGGCACTACAATGAGCAGTTCTTC
CASSLAQRGHYNEQFF
>-|-|TRBV5-1|TRBJ2-5
TGCACCAGCAGCTTGGAGGTCGAAGAGACCCAGTACTTC
CTSSLEVEETQYF
>-|-|TRBV6-5|TRBJ1-6
TGTGCCAGCAGGGACCGGGGGACTATACGGTCACCCCTCCACTTT
CASRDRGTIRSPLHF
>TRBD2|few|TRBV20-1|TRBJ2-3
TGCAGTGCTTCCCGACTAGCGGGAGTTGGAGATACGCAGTATTTT
CSASRLAGVGDTQYF
>TRBD2|-|TRBV29-1|TRBJ2-1
TGCAGCGCCTGGACTAGCGGGAGGGAGGATGAGCAGTTCTTC
CSAWTSGREDEQFF
>-|-|TRBV4-2|TRBJ2-7
TGTGCCAGCAGCCAAGAACGGGTTAGGGTCGAGCAGTACTTC
CASSQERVRVEQYF
>TRBD1|-|TRBV10-3|TRBJ1-2
TGTGCCATCAGTGACCGGGACAGGGGGAACTATGGCCACACCTTC
CAISDRDRGNYGHTF
>TRBD1|few|TRBV2|TRBJ1-4
TGTGCCAGCAGTGAAGTCGAGAACAGGGGTGGTGAAAAACTGTTTTTT
CASSEVENRGGEKLFF
>-|-|TRBV12-3/TRBV12-4|TRBJ2-1
TGTGCCAGCAGTTTATGGACCCCAAACAATGAGCAGTTCTTC
CASSLWTPNNEQFF
>-|-|TRBV6-6|TRBJ1-1
TGTGCCAGCAGTTACGCCAGGGTGAACACTGATGCTTTCTTT
CASSYARVNTDAFF
>TRBD2|-|TRBV3-1|TRBJ2-3
TGTGCCAGCAGCCAAGATCATTTAGCGGGGGTCCCAGATACGCAGTATTTT
CASSQDHLAGVPDTQYF
>-|-|TRBV3-1|TRBJ1-1
TGTGCCAGCAGCCAAGGGACAGTGAACACTGGAGCTTTCTTT
CASSQGTVNTGAFF